This TCR beta chain originates from a study of OX40 agonist ivuxolimab in advanced cancers. Overall study: Patients undergoing dose escalation presented with hepatocellular carcinoma, melanoma, renal cell or head and neck cancer.

Here immunoSEQ multiplex PCR was the method, and the copy in TCRdb shows in-frame clones only, minus some. The sample contains about 76,000 clones, about 80% of which appear only once. This CDR3 has 17 residues. Deletions cut 3 bases from V and 1 base from J, with 18 bases between. Germline V gene sequence: CDR1 LNHDA, CDR2 SQIVND (reference sequence). Study-wide findings and caveats: Low normalized clonal expansion also occurred in some nonresponding patients. Researchers did not determine the expanded peripheral T cells' antigen specificity. Among the lowest levels of clonal expansion were found in partial responders at 0.1-3.0 mg/kg.

Concerning this clone itself: Its matching antigen is unknown.

The TCR comes from an adult with an advanced solid tumor such as melanoma, head and neck, liver or kidney cancer. Sample: CD4+ or CD8+ T cells sorted from blood, taken in a trial of the OX40 agonist ivuxolimab. The J gene is TRBJ1-1, the V gene TRBV19; D uncertain. The chain's CDR3 is CASSILGRGHRNTEAFF. The CDR3 DNA sequence: TGTGCCAGTAGTATCCTAGGGCGGGGTCATAGGAACACTGAAGCTTTCTTT.